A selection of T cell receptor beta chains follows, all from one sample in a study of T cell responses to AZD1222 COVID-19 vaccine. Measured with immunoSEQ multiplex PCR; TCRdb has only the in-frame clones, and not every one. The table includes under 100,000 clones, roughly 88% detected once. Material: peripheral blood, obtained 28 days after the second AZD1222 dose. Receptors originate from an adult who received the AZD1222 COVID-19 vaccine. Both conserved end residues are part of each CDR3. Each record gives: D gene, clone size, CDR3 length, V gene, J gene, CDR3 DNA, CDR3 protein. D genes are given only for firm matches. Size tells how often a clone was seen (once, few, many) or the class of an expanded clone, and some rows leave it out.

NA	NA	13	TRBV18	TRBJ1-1	TGTGCCAGCGCCGTGGGCGGGAACACTGAAGCTTTCTTT	CASAVGGNTEAFF
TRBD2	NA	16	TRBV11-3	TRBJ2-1	TGTGCCAGCAGCTTAGGTGGCGGGAGAAGGCGTAATGAGCAGTTCTTC	CASSLGGGRRRNEQFF
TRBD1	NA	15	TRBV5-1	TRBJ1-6	TGCGCCAGCAGCGTATCAGGGGGGCCAAGTTCACCCCTCCACTTT	CASSVSGGPSSPLHF
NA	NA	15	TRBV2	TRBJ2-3	TGTGCCAGCAGTGAGAGTCCGGGAGTCACAGATACGCAGTATTTT	CASSESPGVTDTQYF
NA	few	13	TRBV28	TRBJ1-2	TGTGCCAGCAGTTCCGGACAGAGCTATGGCTACACCTTC	CASSSGQSYGYTF
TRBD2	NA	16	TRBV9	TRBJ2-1	TGTGCCAGCAGCGTATGGGAGCGGGAGGGCCGGGATGAGCAGTTCTTC	CASSVWEREGRDEQFF
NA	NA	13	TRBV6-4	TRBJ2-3	TGTGCCAGCAGTGACTCGGGGGTCGATACGCAGTATTTT	CASSDSGVDTQYF
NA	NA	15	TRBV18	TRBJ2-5	TGTGCCAGCTCACCATTCCTGGGTCGGTTAGAGACCCAGTACTTC	CASSPFLGRLETQYF
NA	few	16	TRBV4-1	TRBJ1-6	TGCGCCAGCAGCCAAAGGTTCGGGGGGCAACGATCACCCCTCCACTTT	CASSQRFGGQRSPLHF
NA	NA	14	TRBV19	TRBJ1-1	TGTGCCAGTAGTATAGATAGACAGGTTTCTGAAGCTTTCTTT	CASSIDRQVSEAFF
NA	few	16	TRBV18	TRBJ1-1	TGTGCCAGCTCGCCTGTGGGGGGGCAGCGTGGCACTGAAGCTTTCTTT	CASSPVGGQRGTEAFF
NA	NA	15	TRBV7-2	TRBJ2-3	TGTGCCAGCAGCTTAGTGTGGGGTTCAGCGGATACGCAGTATTTT	CASSLVWGSADTQYF
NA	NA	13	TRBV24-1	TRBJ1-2	TGTGCCACCAGTGATGAAGGGTTCCTGGGCTACACCTTC	CATSDEGFLGYTF
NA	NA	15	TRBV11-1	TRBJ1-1	TGTGCCAGCAGGCCTTACACACAGGGAATTTATGGAGCTTTCTTT	CASRPYTQGIYGAFF
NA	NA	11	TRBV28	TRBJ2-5	TGTGCCAGTGGGGCAGGAGAGACCCAGTACTTC	CASGAGETQYF
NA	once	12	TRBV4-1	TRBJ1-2	TGCGCCAGCAGCCCGAGCGGGGTTGGCTACACCTTC	CASSPSGVGYTF
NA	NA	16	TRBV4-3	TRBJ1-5	TGCGCCAGCAGCCAACACCGGGACCCGTACAATCAGCCCCAGCATTTT	CASSQHRDPYNQPQHF